Below, 31 T cell receptor beta chains from the same sample are listed, as sequenced in a study of blood T cells in healthy people across ages. Next came a second PCR, run for roughly 6 to 11 cycles, which used a sample-barcoded 5' primer along with a J-beta primer mix. TCRdb ran MiXCR on the 5' RACE reads and lists one entry per CDR3 protein. The data contain about 1.7 million distinct CDR3 sequences, 28% of them seen just once; the ten biggest clones take up roughly 8%. Material: blood. Receptor source: a woman younger than 45 in good health.

J is TRBJ1-4 and V is TRBV7-9; possible D gene TRBD1, 6 bases. Trimming shortened V by 6 bases and J by 2 bases, and 13 bases separated the two germline ends. The CDR3 is made up of 15 amino acids. Germline V lookup: CDR1 SEHNR, CDR2 FQNEAQ (reference sequence). The CDR3: CASSRRDTTNEKLFF. The DNA for the CDR3 is TGTGCCAGCAGTCGCCGGGACACTACTAATGAAAAACTGTTTTTT.

This clonotype turned up a few times. The gene calls are TRBV10-3 and TRBJ1-1; TRBD1 is a possible D gene (5 bases). V lost 9 bases and J lost 6, with 32 bases in between. This CDR3 has 18 residues. Germline CDR1 ENHRY, CDR2 SYGVKD. The DNA of the CDR3 is TGTGCCATTAGGGCCACGGGAAAGGGGTCATCCTTAGGGGCTGAAGCTTTCTTT. Protein: CAIRATGKGSSLGAEAFF.

The table lists this clonotype with a few counts. The CDR3 coding sequence is TGCAGTGCTACTACAGGATATAGCAATCAGCCCCAGCATTTT. This gives the protein CSATTGYSNQPQHF. V gene TRBV20-1 combines with J gene TRBJ1-5; a possible D gene is TRBD1 (5 bases). Germline V gene lookup returns CDR1 DFQATT and CDR2 SNEGSKA (reference sequence). Trimming left V 4 bases short and J 0 bases short, with 10 bases between. This CDR3 is 14 amino acids long.

The chain links TRBV19 to TRBJ2-6; D unclear. V lost 3 bases to trimming and J lost 0 bases, with 9 bases between them. The CDR3 contains 16 residues. CDR1 and CDR2 (germline): LNHDA, SQIVND (reference sequence). The CDR3 DNA follows: TGTGCCAGTAGTATCGCTGGGTTCTCTGGGGCCAACGTCCTGACTTTC. It yields the protein CASSIAGFSGANVLTF.

This clonotype appeared many times. The rearrangement links TRBV11-1 to TRBJ2-5; D is unclear. The CDR3 is 12 amino acids. The germline V and J ends were trimmed by 6 bases and 2 bases, with 7 bases remaining between them. CDR1 and CDR2 from the germline V gene are SGHAT and FQDESV (reference sequence). This CDR3 reads CASRDVQETQYF. Here the CDR3 DNA reads TGTGCCAGCAGGGACGTTCAAGAGACCCAGTACTTC.

DNA of the CDR3: TGTGCCAGCAGTTACTTCTTCCAGGGGGCGGGAAAAACAGATACGCAGTATTTT. Protein sequence: CASSYFFQGAGKTDTQYF. The chain combines TRBV6-5 with TRBJ2-3; 8 bases are a match to TRBD1. Per germline, CDR1 MNHEY and CDR2 SVGAGI. V was pared by 1 base and J by 3 bases, with 12 bases of the junction left unmatched. This CDR3 region has 18 residues.

The rearrangement joins TRBV2 to TRBJ2-3; TRBD1 is a possible D gene (6 bases). CDR3 length equals 13 residues. Per germline, CDR1 SNHLY and CDR2 FYNNEI. The V and J ends lost 6 bases and 2 bases respectively, with 9 bases between them. The CDR3 loop is CASRRDTTDTQYF. CDR3 in DNA: TGTGCCAGCAGGAGGGACACCACAGATACGCAGTATTTT. The full variable domain, rest sourced from reference TRBV2 and TRBJ2-3, is EPEVTQTPSHQVTQMGQEVILRCVPISNHLYFYWYRQILGQKVEFLVSFYNNEISEKSEIFDDQFSVERPDGSNFTLKIRSTKLEDSAMYFCASRRDTTDTQYFGPGTRLTVL.

The chain joins TRBV24-1 to TRBJ2-1; 11 bases are a match to TRBD2. V shed 7 bases, J shed 8 bases, and the junction held 3 bases outside the gene matches. Germline V lookup: CDR1 KGHDR, CDR2 SFDVKD. The CDR3 runs 13 residues. The CDR3 region is CATRTSGAHEQFF. In DNA form, the CDR3 reads TGTGCCACCAGGACTAGCGGGGCCCATGAGCAGTTCTTC.

The rearrangement joins TRBV10-3 to TRBJ1-2, with D unresolved. The ends were cut back, 3 bases at V and 6 bases at J, with 8 bases in the middle. The CDR3 consists of 12 residues. Germline V lookup: CDR1 ENHRY, CDR2 SYGVKD. In nucleotides, the CDR3 is TGTGCCATCAGTGAAGGGCGGAATGGCTACACCTTC. Amino acids: CAISEGRNGYTF.

The rearrangement joins TRBV5-1 to TRBJ2-3; D is perhaps TRBD2 (5 bases). V dropped 1 base and J dropped 2 bases, with 17 bases sitting between them. The CDR3 has 17 amino acids. From germline, CDR1 is SGHRS and CDR2 YFSETQ. In DNA form, the CDR3 reads TGCGCCAGCAGCTTGAGTATCCGGGGAGCTAACACAGATACGCAGTATTTT. Amino acid sequence: CASSLSIRGANTDTQYF.

The chain recombines TRBV27 with TRBJ1-1; D uncertain. V was shortened by 7 bases and J by 3 bases, with 9 bases between the two germline ends. From germline, CDR1 is MNHEY and CDR2 SMNVEV (reference sequence). This CDR3 is built from 12 residues. In nucleotides, the CDR3 is TGTGCCAGCACAATGATATACACTGAAGCTTTCTTT. The encoded protein is CASTMIYTEAFF.

The rearrangement joins TRBV15 to TRBJ1-1; no clear D. The CDR3 extends over 13 amino acids. Germline CDR1 LNHNV, CDR2 YYDKDF (reference sequence). Trimming left V 0 bases short and J 6 bases short, with 8 bases between. The CDR3 DNA reads as TGTGCCACCAGCAGAGATGCCCCCGCTGAAGCTTTCTTT. This codes for CATSRDAPAEAFF.

This clonotype turned up a few times. One end of the junction does not line up with germline, which may come from a read error. The chain links TRBV10-3 to TRBJ2-1, with 9 bases identical to TRBD1. The CDR3 loop spans 12 amino acids. Germline values: CDR1 ENHRY, CDR2 SYGVKD. CDR3 DNA: TGTGCCATCAGTGAGCCGGGACAGGGCCCGGTCTTC. This sequence encodes CAISEPGQGPVF.

V and J are TRBV30 and TRBJ1-2, with D possibly being TRBD1 (5 bases). V shed 5 bases and J shed 8 bases, with 12 bases lying between them. Germline values: CDR1 GTSNPN, CDR2 SVGIG (reference sequence). The CDR3 is 11 amino acids. The CDR3 loop is CAWERGRGYTF. Here the CDR3 DNA reads TGTGCCTGGGAACGGGGCCGCGGCTACACCTTC.

This clonotype was detected only a few times. V and J are TRBV29-1 and TRBJ1-1; D not certain. This CDR3 comprises 13 residues. Trimming removed 6 bases from V and 0 bases from J, with 11 bases in between. Germline V gene sequence: CDR1 SQVTM, CDR2 ANQGSEA. CDR3 bases: TGCAGCGTCACCGGGCTCATGAACACTGAAGCTTTCTTT. Translating gives CSVTGLMNTEAFF. The full variable domain, with the rest looked up from reference TRBV29-1 and TRBJ1-1, is SAVISQKPSRDICQRGTSLTIQCQVDSQVTMMFWYRQQPGQSLTLIATANQGSEATYESGFVIDKFPISRPNLTFSTLTVSNMSPEDSSIYLCSVTGLMNTEAFFGQGTRLTVV.

This clonotype was counted a few times. The V gene is TRBV15, the J gene TRBJ1-1; D unresolved. V was pared by 1 base and J by 9 bases, with 18 bases between. The CDR3 is 15 residues long. CDR1 is LNHNV, CDR2 YYDKDF, per germline (reference sequence). CDR3 region: CATSRAETGSFKAFF. DNA of the CDR3: TGTGCCACCAGCAGAGCAGAAACCGGGTCTTTCAAAGCTTTCTTT.

The chain uses TRBV20-1 and TRBJ2-2; 11 bases map to TRBD2. This CDR3 has 16 residues. The junction had 9 bases not matched to a gene; V was cut back by 2 bases and J by 7 bases. CDR1 and CDR2 (germline): DFQATT, SNEGSKA (reference sequence). The chain's CDR3 is CSARRTGTSGFGELFF. For the CDR3, the DNA is TGCAGTGCTAGACGTACCGGGACTAGCGGATTCGGGGAGCTGTTTTTT.

The chain has TRBV7-3 and TRBJ1-4; 7 bases match TRBD1. CDR3 size: 15 residues. V shed 4 bases and J 1 base; nucleotides not matched to a gene: 3. Germline V gene lookup returns CDR1 SGHTA and CDR2 FQGTGA. CDR3 protein: CASSSQGGTNEKLFF. The CDR3 nucleotides are TGTGCCAGCAGCTCCCAGGGGGGAACTAATGAAAAACTGTTTTTT.

V usage is TRBV30 and J usage is TRBJ2-1; TRBD2 might be the D (6 bases). Trimming stripped 5 bases from V and 2 bases from J, with 19 bases between. The CDR3 runs to 16 residues. Germline assignment: CDR1 GTSNPN and CDR2 SVGIG (reference sequence). CDR3 sequence: CAWGWSGGNPYNEQFF. The DNA of the CDR3 is TGTGCCTGGGGATGGTCCGGGGGAAACCCCTACAATGAGCAGTTCTTC.

This clonotype has a count of ten or more. Here the CDR3 reads CASSVGDPSYEQYF. In DNA, the CDR3 is TGTGCCAGCAGCGTAGGAGACCCATCCTACGAGCAGTACTTC. This chain connects TRBV9 to TRBJ2-7, with unresolved D. This CDR3 spans 14 amino acids. The V and J ends lost 0 bases and 1 base respectively, with 8 bases between them. CDR1 is SGDLS, CDR2 YYNGEE, per germline.

On this clonotype itself: One end of the junction does not line up with germline, which may come from a read error. V is TRBV7-7 and J is TRBJ2-2, with D possibly called TRBD1 or TRBD2 (5 bases each). In germline, CDR1 is SSHAT, CDR2 FNYEAQ (reference sequence). The CDR3 sequence is 12 residues long. For the CDR3, the DNA is TGTGCCAGCAGCCAGGACACCGGGGAGCGGTTTTTT. Its translation: CASSQDTGERFF. The entire variable domain, with the rest obtained from reference TRBV7-7 and TRBJ2-2, is as follows: GAGVSQSPRYKVTKRGQDVTLRCDPISSHATLYWYQQALGQGPEFLTYFNYEAQPDKSGLPSDRFSAERPEGSISTLTIQRTEQRDSAMYRCASSQDTGERFFGEGSRLTVL.

This clonotype occurred once. The rearrangement uses TRBV18 and TRBJ2-1, with D perhaps matching TRBD1 (5 bases). This CDR3 is built from 14 residues. CDR1 KGHSH and CDR2 LQKENI come from the germline V gene. Trimming cost V 3 bases and J 7 bases, with 13 bases left between them. CDR3 DNA: TGTGCCAGCTCACCCGACAGACAGACAAATGAGCAGTTCTTC. Translation gives CASSPDRQTNEQFF.

This clonotype was seen a few times. The J gene is TRBJ2-5, the V gene TRBV11-3, with D possibly TRBD1 on 7 matching bases. This CDR3 comprises 15 residues. The germline V and J ends were trimmed by 3 bases and 4 bases, with 15 bases remaining between them. CDR1 and CDR2 (germline): SGHNT, YENEEA. The CDR3 DNA sequence: TGTGCCAGCAGCTTTAGAGGAGGGGGCATAGAGACCCAGTACTTC. Its translation is CASSFRGGGIETQYF. The complete variable domain, with remaining parts taken from reference TRBV11-3 and TRBJ2-5, reads EAGVVQSPRYKIIEKKQPVAFWCNPISGHNTLYWYLQNLGQGPELLIRYENEEAVDDSQLPKDRFSAERLKGVDSTLKIQPAELGDSAVYLCASSFRGGGIETQYFGPGTRLLVL.

This clonotype was observed a handful of times. The chain uses TRBV20-1 and TRBJ1-5; no definite D call. Germline V gene sequence: CDR1 DFQATT, CDR2 SNEGSKA (reference sequence). The CDR3 runs to 16 residues. V lost 0 bases and J lost 5, with 17 bases in between. This chain's CDR3 is CSARDGGRQVDQPQHF. CDR3 bases: TGCAGTGCTAGAGACGGCGGGCGGCAGGTAGATCAGCCCCAGCATTTT.

The gene calls are TRBV15 and TRBJ2-7, with TRBD2 identical over 11 bases. The CDR3 has 17 amino acids. Losses at the gene ends were 6 bases for V and 7 bases for J; bases not matched to a gene: 17. CDR1 and CDR2 (germline): LNHNV, YYDKDF (reference sequence). The CDR3 nucleotides are TGTGCCACCAGGTTGCCTCTGGGGCTAGCGGGAGGCAATGAGCAGTACTTC. Amino acid sequence: CATRLPLGLAGGNEQYF.

This clonotype was counted at least ten times. The CDR3 loop is CASSLGTDVSYNEQFF. CDR3 sequence (DNA): TGTGCCAGCAGCTTAGGGACCGACGTCTCCTACAATGAGCAGTTCTTC. The chain has TRBV7-3 and TRBJ2-1; the D call may be TRBD1 or TRBD2 (5 bases each). Trimming removed 2 bases from V and 0 bases from J, with 11 bases in between. This CDR3 has 16 residues. CDR1 is SGHTA, CDR2 FQGTGA, per germline. The variable domain in full, with the rest retrieved from reference TRBV7-3 and TRBJ2-1, is GAGVSQTPSNKVTEKGKYVELRCDPISGHTALYWYRQSLGQGPEFLIYFQGTGAADDSGLPNDRFFAVRPEGSVSTLKIQRTERGDSAVYLCASSLGTDVSYNEQFFGPGTRLTVL.

As for this clonotype: A read error may explain this, as a much larger clone is one base away. The DNA of the CDR3 is TGTGCCAGCAGTCGAGGGGAGGGCGAGCGGTACTTC. Amino acid sequence: CASSRGEGERYF. V and J are TRBV7-2 and TRBJ2-5; TRBD2 aligns across 7 bases. The V gene end was trimmed by 6 bases and the J gene end by 13 bases; junction bases not matched to a gene: 11. The CDR3 has 12 amino acids. Germline V gives CDR1 SGHTA, CDR2 FQGNSA.

This clonotype was observed a handful of times. This clone may be a read error of a much larger clone one base away. This sequence joins TRBV13 and TRBJ2-1; 11 bases are shared with TRBD2. The J call is doubtful: the DNA matches TRBJ2-7 better. The CDR3 runs 15 residues. The germline CDR1 and CDR2 sequences are PRHDT and FYEKMQ (reference sequence). CDR3 loop: CASSPGTSGYNEQYF. DNA of the CDR3: TGTGCCAGCAGCCCCGGGACTAGCGGCTACAATGAGCAGTACTTC.

This chain connects TRBV5-6 to TRBJ2-7, with D tentatively TRBD1 (5 bases). CDR1 SGHDT and CDR2 YYEEEE come from the germline V gene. With 7 bases removed from V and 4 bases from J, the gap between germline ends came to 9 bases. This CDR3 spans 11 amino acids. The CDR3 DNA follows: TGTGCCAGCCAGGGCTTATACGAGCAGTACTTC. This sequence encodes CASQGLYEQYF.

A few counts support this clonotype. The chain joins TRBV9 to TRBJ2-3, with TRBD2 matching 10 bases. CDR1 and CDR2 (germline): SGDLS, YYNGEE. V dropped 3 bases and J dropped 2; count of bases not matched to a gene: 6. This CDR3 region has 16 residues. The CDR3 is CASSGLAGAITDTQYF. The CDR3 DNA is TGTGCCAGCAGCGGGCTAGCGGGGGCCATCACAGATACGCAGTATTTT.

V and J are TRBV2 and TRBJ2-5; 13 bases match TRBD2. Germline V gene sequence: CDR1 SNHLY, CDR2 FYNNEI. The V segment lost 6 bases and the J segment 3 bases; nucleotides outside the gene matches: 4. The CDR3 has 15 residues. Here the CDR3 reads CASRRLAGGKETQYF. The DNA for the CDR3 is TGTGCCAGCAGGAGACTAGCGGGGGGTAAAGAGACCCAGTACTTC.